The 29 T cell receptor beta chains below come from one sample, sequenced in a study of long-term antiretroviral therapy in people with HIV. The assay used was immunoSEQ (version v3.0), run at survey level. The assay was immunoSEQ multiplex PCR, and TCRdb's table has in-frame clones only and misses some. The data show around 26,000 clones, with 90% to 95% seen just once and 9.2% held by the top ten. Specimen: unsorted PBMCs, collected 7.6 years after starting antiretroviral therapy. The receptors originated from a woman between 40 and 55 years old with HIV.

The CDR3, as DNA: TGTGCCAGCAGTTACGAAGGGGGCTACACTGAAGCTTTCTTT. Its translation: CASSYEGGYTEAFF. This chain links TRBV6-5 with TRBJ1-1; 7 bases line up with TRBD1. CDR1 is MNHEY and CDR2 is SVGAGI in the germline V gene. The trim removed 2 bases at V and 3 bases at J, leaving 3 bases unmatched. This CDR3 region has 14 residues.

The chain couples TRBV5-1 to TRBJ1-2, with 10 bases fitting TRBD1. From germline, CDR1 is SGHRS and CDR2 YFSETQ. The CDR3 totals 14 residues. V shed 4 bases, J shed 5 bases, and the junction held 5 bases outside the gene matches. The CDR3 reads CASSRDRGRYGYTF. The CDR3 region has the DNA TGCGCCAGCAGCCGGGACAGGGGAAGGTATGGCTACACCTTC.

The rearrangement links TRBV6-6 to TRBJ2-7; no reliable D call. V lost 0 bases and J lost 0, with 6 bases in between. Germline assignment: CDR1 MNHNY and CDR2 SVGAGI (reference sequence). The CDR3 extends over 14 amino acids. CDR3 coding DNA: TGTGCCAGCAGTTACTCCGGGTCCTCCTACGAGCAGTACTTC. Translation: CASSYSGSSYEQYF.

The chain carries TRBV9 and TRBJ2-1; TRBD2 agrees at 10 bases. Germline assignment: CDR1 SGDLS and CDR2 YYNGEE. The J segment lost 3 bases and the V segment lost 3 bases, leaving 12 bases of the junction unmatched. This CDR3 has 18 amino acids. CDR3 DNA: TGTGCCAGCAGCGCAAGCGGGGGGGCCAATAGCTACTACAATGAGCAGTTCTTC. It yields the protein CASSASGGANSYYNEQFF.

The chain uses TRBV6-5 and TRBJ2-3; 9 bases agree with TRBD2. Germline CDR1 is MNHEY and CDR2 is SVGAGI. The CDR3 spans 15 residues. The V and J ends lost 6 bases and 0 bases, in that order; junction bases with no gene match: 4. The CDR3 loop reads CASRSSGGSTDTQYF. The DNA of the CDR3 is TGTGCCAGCAGAAGTAGCGGGGGTAGCACAGATACGCAGTATTTT.

The chain has TRBV13 and TRBJ1-2, with unresolved D. This CDR3 has 13 amino acids. Germline CDR1 reads PRHDT; CDR2 reads FYEKMQ (reference sequence). The V and J ends lost 2 bases and 8 bases respectively, with 12 bases between them. CDR3 coding DNA: TGTGCCAGCAGCTTATGGGGATATAGGGGCTACACCTTC. It yields the protein CASSLWGYRGYTF.

This clone has a single count. This sequence joins TRBV12-5 and TRBJ1-1; D ambiguous. Germline-derived CDR1 and CDR2 are LGHNT and FRNRAP. The CDR3 contains 14 residues. Trimming took 0 bases from V and 5 from J, leaving 10 bases between them. CDR3 nucleotide sequence: TGTGCTAGTGGTTTGGTAAGGGAGAGTACTGAAGCTTTCTTT. Its protein product is CASGLVRESTEAFF. The whole variable domain, remainder taken from reference TRBV12-5 and TRBJ1-1, is DARVTQTPRHKVTEMGQEVTMRCQPILGHNTVFWYRQTMMQGLELLAYFRNRAPLDDSGMPKDRFSAEMPDATLATLKIQPSEPRDSAVYFCASGLVRESTEAFFGQGTRLTVV.

The chain joins TRBV2 to TRBJ1-1; D not certain. The CDR3 totals 14 residues. The germline gives CDR1 SNHLY, CDR2 FYNNEI. Trimming took off 8 bases at V and 2 bases at J, with 15 bases between the two ends. CDR3 region: CASSATRINTEAFF. As DNA, the CDR3 is TGTGCCAGCTCAGCTACCAGAATAAACACTGAAGCTTTCTTT.

The chain couples TRBV11-2 to TRBJ2-1; 9 nucleotides align to TRBD2. The ends lost 4 bases at V and 4 bases at J; junction bases unmatched: 5. The CDR3 has 15 amino acids. CDR1 and CDR2 from the germline V gene are SGHAT and FQNNGV. The CDR3 loop reads CASSSRGGEYNEQFF. DNA for the CDR3: TGTGCCAGCAGCTCGCGCGGGGGGGAATACAATGAGCAGTTCTTC.

The CDR3 reads CSVSTRGSGDVGTEAFF. The DNA of the CDR3 is TGCAGCGTTAGCACCCGGGGCAGCGGAGACGTTGGGACTGAAGCTTTCTTT. The V gene is TRBV29-1, the J gene TRBJ1-1; possibly TRBD1 for D (5 bases). The germline V gene encodes CDR1 SQVTM and CDR2 ANQGSEA. Deletions cut 5 bases from V and 5 bases from J, with 27 bases between. This CDR3 comprises 17 residues.

V gene TRBV7-8 combines with J gene TRBJ1-6; the D is unclear. The germline V gene encodes CDR1 SGHVS and CDR2 FQNEAQ. This CDR3 has 13 amino acids. Trimming removed 3 bases from V and 10 bases from J, with 10 bases in between. The CDR3 region has the DNA TGTGCCAGCAGCTTTTTGGGGTCCTCACCCCTCCACTTT. This sequence encodes CASSFLGSSPLHF.

The gene calls are TRBV30 and TRBJ1-1; no definite D call. This CDR3 has 11 residues. Per the germline V gene, CDR1 is GTSNPN and CDR2 is SVGIG (reference sequence). The V gene lost 3 bases and the J gene lost 10 bases, with 12 bases spanning the gap. The CDR3 sequence is CAWSRRRRAFF. CDR3 DNA sequence: TGTGCCTGGAGCCGGCGACGGAGAGCTTTCTTT.

V is TRBV6-6 and J is TRBJ1-2; D uncertain. Germline values: CDR1 MNHNY, CDR2 SVGAGI (reference sequence). Trimming removed 6 bases at V and 2 bases at J, with 16 bases between. The CDR3 extends over 15 amino acids. For the CDR3, the DNA is TGTGCCAGCAGCCCCGCGGGCCGGCGAAACTATGGCTACACCTTC. Its protein is CASSPAGRRNYGYTF.

This clone has only one observation. The chain couples TRBV6-6 to TRBJ2-5, with a tentative D call TRBD1 (7 bases). The CDR3 is 15 residues long. Trimming pared 4 bases from V and 4 bases from J, leaving 16 bases between. Per the germline V gene, CDR1 is MNHNY and CDR2 is SVGAGI (reference sequence). The CDR3 coding sequence is TGTGCCAGCAGTTTGGCAGGGGGGATTGGAGAGACCCAGTACTTC. This sequence encodes CASSLAGGIGETQYF.

The chain recombines TRBV27 with TRBJ2-1; tentatively, D is TRBD2 (6 bases). Germline CDR1 reads MNHEY; CDR2 reads SMNVEV (reference sequence). Trimming left V 0 bases short and J 4 bases short, with 13 bases between. The CDR3 runs 16 residues. CDR3 bases: TGTGCCAGCAGTTTATCGTTACTAGCTTCGTACAATGAGCAGTTCTTC. It is translated as CASSLSLLASYNEQFF.

V is TRBV5-1 and J is TRBJ2-2; 9 bases align to TRBD1. Per germline, CDR1 SGHRS and CDR2 YFSETQ. The junction had 7 bases not matched to a gene; V was cut back by 4 bases and J by 3 bases. CDR3 length: 16 residues. CDR3 in amino acids: CASSGTGYGYTGELFF. Here the CDR3 DNA reads TGCGCCAGCAGCGGGACAGGGTACGGGTACACCGGGGAGCTGTTTTTT.

This clone came up once. V usage is TRBV19 and J usage is TRBJ1-5; D gene unclear. V gave up 3 bases and J gave up 6 bases, with 9 bases separating them. This CDR3 comprises 13 residues. Germline V gives CDR1 LNHDA, CDR2 SQIVND (reference sequence). The CDR3 coding sequence is TGTGCCAGTAGTATTAGTATGACTCAGCCCCAGCATTTT. The encoded protein is CASSISMTQPQHF.

The chain links TRBV6-1 to TRBJ2-1, with 9 bases that match TRBD1. Germline loops: CDR1 MNHNS, CDR2 SASEGT. The trim removed 10 bases at V and 7 bases at J, leaving 5 bases unmatched. The CDR3 runs 12 residues. CDR3 region: CATGQGWNEQFF. The CDR3 coding sequence is TGTGCCACAGGACAGGGGTGGAATGAGCAGTTCTTC.

This clone appeared a single time. The V and J genes are TRBV5-1 and TRBJ2-5; TRBD2 might be the D (6 bases). V was cut by 4 bases and J by 5 bases, with 18 bases left in between. The CDR3 sequence is 15 residues long. Germline V CDR1 and CDR2: SGHRS, YFSETQ. CDR3 DNA: TGCGCCAGCAGCCCCGGACTAACTCGGGGGGAGACCCAGTACTTC. Its translation: CASSPGLTRGETQYF.

The CDR3 loop reads CASSWGYQGGEQYF. The DNA for the CDR3 is TGTGCCAGCAGTTGGGGGTACCAGGGGGGCGAGCAGTACTTC. This chain connects TRBV5-6 to TRBJ2-7, with TRBD1 as a possible D gene (7 bases). V was shortened by 5 bases and J by 6 bases, with 18 bases between the two germline ends. The germline gives CDR1 SGHDT, CDR2 YYEEEE. The length of the CDR3 is 14 residues. Full variable domain (missing parts from reference TRBV5-6 and TRBJ2-7): DAGVTQSPTHLIKTRGQQVTLRCSPKSGHDTVSWYQQALGQGPQFIFQYYEEEERQRGNFPDRFSGHQFPNYSSELNVNALLLGDSALYLCASSWGYQGGEQYFGPGTRLTVT.

The chain carries TRBV5-4 and TRBJ2-1, with a possible D match to TRBD2 (5 bases). The germline CDR1 and CDR2 sequences are SGHNT and YYREEE (reference sequence). Trimming stripped 5 bases from V and 2 bases from J, with 8 bases between. The CDR3 is made up of 13 amino acids. CDR3 sequence (DNA): TGTGCCAGCAGGCCCGGGACCTACAATGAGCAGTTCTTC. Protein: CASRPGTYNEQFF.

The chain has TRBV4-3 and TRBJ2-6; unclear D gene. Germline-derived CDR1 and CDR2 are LGHNA and YSLEER. The CDR3 is made up of 17 amino acids. V lost 0 bases to trimming and J lost 2 bases, with 11 bases between them. This chain's CDR3 is CASSQDGVTAGANVLTF. CDR3 bases: TGCGCCAGCAGCCAAGATGGGGTCACGGCTGGGGCCAACGTCCTGACTTTC.

This chain uses TRBV11-2 with TRBJ2-1; D is perhaps TRBD1 (6 bases). The CDR3 is made up of 15 amino acids. The V and J ends lost 5 bases and 8 bases respectively, with 19 bases between them. CDR1 SGHAT and CDR2 FQNNGV come from the germline V gene. The CDR3 region has the DNA TGTGCCAGCAGCCCAGGTGGGACACCCACGGATGAGCAGTTCTTC. Its protein product is CASSPGGTPTDEQFF.

The rearrangement joins TRBV11-2 to TRBJ2-7; 8 bases fit TRBD1. J gave up 0 bases and V 5 bases, and 6 bases lay outside the gene matches. The V gene's germline CDR1 is SGHAT and CDR2 FQNNGV. The CDR3 extends over 15 amino acids. The CDR3 protein is CASSPRQGISYEQYF. The CDR3 DNA follows: TGTGCCAGCAGCCCCAGACAGGGGATCTCCTACGAGCAGTACTTC.

The V gene is TRBV2, the J gene TRBJ1-3, with 7 bases matching TRBD1. With 8 bases clipped from V and 0 bases from J, the junction kept 7 bases outside the gene matches. The CDR3 is 15 residues long. CDR1 and CDR2 from the germline V gene are SNHLY and FYNNEI. CDR3 in DNA: TGTGCCAGCGGGGACAGAGACTTCTCTGGAAACACCATATATTTT. It codes for CASGDRDFSGNTIYF.

This clone was seen a single time. The chain carries TRBV5-1 and TRBJ2-2, with 8 bases fitting TRBD1. V was pared by 2 bases and J by 1 base, with 7 bases of the junction left unmatched. The V gene's germline CDR1 is SGHRS and CDR2 YFSETQ. The CDR3 sequence is 17 residues long. CDR3 region: CASSFYTGTGNTGELFF. The CDR3 DNA sequence: TGCGCCAGCAGCTTTTATACCGGGACAGGGAACACCGGGGAGCTGTTTTTT.

Only one count was recorded for this clone. V is TRBV5-1 and J is TRBJ2-2; D is perhaps TRBD1 (5 bases). Trimming pared 4 bases from V and 5 bases from J, leaving 9 bases between. The CDR3 totals 13 residues. Germline assignment: CDR1 SGHRS and CDR2 YFSETQ. The CDR3 nucleotides are TGCGCCAGCAGCGTAAAGGGGACCGGGGAGCTGTTTTTT. Translated: CASSVKGTGELFF.

The V and J genes are TRBV6-5 and TRBJ2-3; weak D call: TRBD2 (5 bases). CDR3 length: 14 amino acids. V gave up 6 bases and J gave up 4 bases, with 14 bases separating them. Germline V CDR1 and CDR2: MNHEY, SVGAGI. CDR3 amino acids: CASSPWRRADTQYF. CDR3 nucleotides: TGTGCCAGCAGCCCCTGGCGGCGGGCAGATACGCAGTATTTT.

This clone came up once. V gene TRBV5-5 combines with J gene TRBJ2-7; D is unresolved. This CDR3 spans 12 amino acids. CDR1 is SGHKS, CDR2 YYEKEE, per germline (reference sequence). V was clipped by 1 base and J by 6 bases, with 8 bases between them. In DNA, the CDR3 is TGTGCCAGCAGCTTGTATGGTTTCGAGCAGTACTTC. Protein: CASSLYGFEQYF. The variable domain in full, completed from reference TRBV5-5 and TRBJ2-7, reads DAGVTQSPTHLIKTRGQQVTLRCSPISGHKSVSWYQQVLGQGPQFIFQYYEKEERGRGNFPDRFSARQFPNYSSELNVNALLLGDSALYLCASSLYGFEQYFGPGTRLTVT.